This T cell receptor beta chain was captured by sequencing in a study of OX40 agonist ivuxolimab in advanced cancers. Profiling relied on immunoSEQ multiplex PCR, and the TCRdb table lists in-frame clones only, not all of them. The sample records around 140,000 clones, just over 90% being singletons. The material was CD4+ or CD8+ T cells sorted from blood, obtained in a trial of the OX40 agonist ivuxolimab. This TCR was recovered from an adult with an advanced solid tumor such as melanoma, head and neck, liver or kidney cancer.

In DNA form, the CDR3 reads TGTGCCAGCAGCGTAGATTTAACTAGCGGCCGCGAGCAGTACTTC. Translating it yields CASSVDLTSGREQYF. V gene TRBV9 combines with J gene TRBJ2-7, with 8 bases lining up with TRBD2. The CDR3 consists of 15 residues. The ends lost 0 bases at V and 6 bases at J; junction bases unmatched: 8. Germline V CDR1 and CDR2: SGDLS, YYNGEE.